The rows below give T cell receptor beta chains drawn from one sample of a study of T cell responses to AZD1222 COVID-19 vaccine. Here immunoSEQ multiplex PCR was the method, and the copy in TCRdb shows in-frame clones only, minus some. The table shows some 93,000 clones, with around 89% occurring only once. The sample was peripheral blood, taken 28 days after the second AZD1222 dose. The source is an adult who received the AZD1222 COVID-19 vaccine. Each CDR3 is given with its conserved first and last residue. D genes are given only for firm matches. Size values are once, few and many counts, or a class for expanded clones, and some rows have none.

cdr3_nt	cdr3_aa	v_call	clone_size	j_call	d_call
TGCGCCAGCAGTATAGCGGGAGCGAACACCGGGGAGCTGTTTTTT	CASSIAGANTGELFF	TRBV5-1	NA	TRBJ2-2	TRBD2
TGTGCCAGCAGCCGAGGGGGGCTGGAAGAGACCCAGTACTTC	CASSRGGLEETQYF	TRBV3-1/TRBV3-2	NA	TRBJ2-5	NA
TGTGCCAGCAGACGTAGGGGTGACAGGGGTGTAGTCGGGGAGCTGTTTTTT	CASRRRGDRGVVGELFF	TRBV7-8	NA	TRBJ2-2	TRBD1
TGTGCCAGCAGCTTAGATAACGGTGAGCAGTTCTTC	CASSLDNGEQFF	TRBV11-2	once	TRBJ2-1	NA
TGTGCTAGTGGGGCCGGGACGGCAGGAAACACCATATATTTT	CASGAGTAGNTIYF	TRBV12-5	NA	TRBJ1-3	NA
TGCGCCAGCGCGACCTATGGAACTAATGAAAAACTGTTTTTT	CASATYGTNEKLFF	TRBV5-1	NA	TRBJ1-4	NA
TGTGCCAGCAGCCCCGTCGACAGGGCATGGGACGAGCAGTACTTC	CASSPVDRAWDEQYF	TRBV5-5	NA	TRBJ2-7	TRBD1
TGTGCCTGGACCCCAGGACGTTATAATTCACCCCTCCACTTT	CAWTPGRYNSPLHF	TRBV30	NA	TRBJ1-6	NA
TGTGCCAGCACCCAGCGTCCAGTCGGGGCGACCCAGTACTTC	CASTQRPVGATQYF	TRBV2	NA	TRBJ2-5	NA
TGTGCCAGCCTGGAGAACACTGAAGCTTTCTTT	CASLENTEAFF	TRBV5-5	NA	TRBJ1-1	NA
TGCGCCAGCAGCCGACAAGAAGGGGTGGGAAATTCACCCCTCCACTTT	CASSRQEGVGNSPLHF	TRBV5-1	NA	TRBJ1-6	NA